This T cell receptor (beta chain) is from a study of blood T cell repertoires in COVID-19. Study processing details: Reference gene primer amplification gave estimated nucleated cell counts. Clones were sequenced by immunoSEQ multiplex PCR, and TCRdb holds only the in-frame ones, with some missing. Clonal size and the V and J genes are those of that table, whereas D and trimming came from the DNA. The sample records approximately 250,000 clones, 88% being singletons. The CDR3 consists of 17 residues. Germline CDR1 and CDR2: SSHAT and FNYEAQ (reference sequence). Everyone who took part was roughly 18 to 89 years old, and they came from fewer than 25 US areas. Researchers sorted participants into cohorts using their self-reported clinical history. Concerning this clone itself: One end of the junction fails to match germline, which may point to a read error.

The TCR originated in a woman in her thirties or forties with acute COVID-19. The chain links TRBV7-7 to TRBJ2-1, with a possible D match to TRBD2 (6 bases). Material: PBMCs or T cells enriched from blood (not recorded which). The CDR3 reads CASSPGRGRTLYNEQFF. CDR3 nucleotides: TGTGCTAGCAGCCCCGGGAGAGGAAGGACTCTCTACAATGAGCAGTTCTTC. The full variable domain, with the rest looked up from reference TRBV7-7 and TRBJ2-1, is GAGVSQSPRYKVTKRGQDVTLRCDPISSHATLYWYQQALGQGPEFLTYFNYEAQPDKSGLPSDRFSAERPEGSISTLTIQRTEQRDSAMYRCASSPGRGRTLYNEQFFGPGTRLTVL.